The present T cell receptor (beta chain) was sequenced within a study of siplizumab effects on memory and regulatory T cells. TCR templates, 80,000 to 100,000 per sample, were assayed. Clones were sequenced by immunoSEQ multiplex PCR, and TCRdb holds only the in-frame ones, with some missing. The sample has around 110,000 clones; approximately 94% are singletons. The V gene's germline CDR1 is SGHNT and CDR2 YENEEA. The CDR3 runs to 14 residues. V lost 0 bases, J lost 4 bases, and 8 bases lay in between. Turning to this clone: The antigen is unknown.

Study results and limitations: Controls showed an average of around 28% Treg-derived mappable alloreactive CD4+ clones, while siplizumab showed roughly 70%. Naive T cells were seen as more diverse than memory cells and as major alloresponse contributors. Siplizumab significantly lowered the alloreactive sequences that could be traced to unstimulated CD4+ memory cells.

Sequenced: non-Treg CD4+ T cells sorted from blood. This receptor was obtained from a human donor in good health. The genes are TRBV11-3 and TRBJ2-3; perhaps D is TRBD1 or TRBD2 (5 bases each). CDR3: CASSLDGTADTQYF. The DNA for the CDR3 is TGTGCCAGCAGCTTAGACGGGACCGCAGATACGCAGTATTTT.